A single sample is the source of the 2 T cell receptor beta chains below, sequenced in a study of CD8+CD57+ T cells in acquired aplastic anemia (dated by TCRdb to the late 2010s). Patients chosen for sequencing had shown expansion of CD8+CD57+ cells by flow cytometry. Data came from an Illumina HiSeq 2000. Genomic DNA was used as template for profiling of TCR beta VDJ combinations and CDR3 sequences. TCRdb trimmed the raw reads at Q25, called clones with MiXCR and kept productive beta chains. Every distinct CDR3 protein forms one entry, paired with its most common genes and DNA. Recorded for this sample are 200,000 to 300,000 distinct CDR3 sequences; roughly 80% of them occurred a single time. The ten most abundant clones make up about 41% of the sample. The source material was sorted CD4+, CD8+, or CD8+CD57+ T cells (not recorded which) from PBMCs. The receptors come from a human donor with aplastic anemia.

The V gene is TRBV19, the J gene TRBJ2-1; 8 nucleotides line up with TRBD2. Germline values: CDR1 LNHDA, CDR2 SQIVND (reference sequence). The CDR3 totals 16 residues. The J segment lost 8 bases and the V segment lost 1 base, leaving 10 bases of the junction unmatched. CDR3 coding DNA: TGTGCCAGTAGTATAGCAAGAGGCGGGGGGAGCGATGAGCAGTTCTTC. Its protein is CASSIARGGGSDEQFF. Full variable domain (missing parts from reference TRBV19 and TRBJ2-1): DGGITQSPKYLFRKEGQNVTLSCEQNLNHDAMYWYRQDPGQGLRLIYYSQIVNDFQKGDIAEGYSVSREKKESFPLTVTSAQKNPTAFYLCASSIARGGGSDEQFFGPGTRLTVL.

This sequence joins TRBV12-3 or TRBV12-4 and TRBJ1-6, with D possibly being TRBD1 (5 bases). This CDR3 spans 15 amino acids. Trimming pared 5 bases from V and 7 bases from J, leaving 15 bases between. The CDR3 coding sequence is TGTGCCAGCAGTGTTACCGGGACCGGGAATTCACCCCTCCACTTT. Translation gives CASSVTGTGNSPLHF.